This T cell receptor (beta chain) was sequenced for a study of T-cell memory formation after mild COVID-19. Study observations and caveats: Some clones that responded were present in memory (sampled pre-infection), which suggests cross-reactive memory joined. Second-wave clones peaking on day 37 lacked confirmed SARS-CoV-2 specificity.

Points on this clonotype: Its cognate antigen is unknown.

CDR3 size: 12 residues. CDR1 SGHAT and CDR2 FQNNGV come from the germline V gene. Deletions cut 3 bases from V and 6 bases from J, with 8 bases between. TCRdb reprocessed the 5' RACE reads with MiXCR, giving one entry per CDR3 protein. The top ten hold around 20% of the sample, which has 300,000 to 400,000 distinct CDR3 sequences, about a sixth seen once. Sequencing used PBMCs or a T cell subset sorted from them (not recorded which). The TCR sequence derives from a man between 18 and 29 years old who had mild COVID-19 (a few samples of this study predate the infection). Cell type and time point are not known. The genes are TRBV11-2 and TRBJ1-2, with D perhaps TRBD1 (5 bases). The CDR3: CASSLGLDGYTF. DNA of the CDR3: TGTGCCAGCAGCTTGGGACTTGATGGCTACACCTTC.